This T cell receptor beta chain was captured by sequencing in a study of technical replicates of blood from a handful of donors. Germline V gene sequence: CDR1 MDHEN, CDR2 SYDVKM. V was clipped by 6 bases and J by 4 bases, with 18 bases between them. This CDR3 is 16 amino acids long. Sequencing used immunoSEQ multiplex PCR; TCRdb keeps in-frame clones, though not all of them. This sample carries some 98,000 clones, approximately 94% of them seen once, and the ten largest clones take 0.2% to 0.25%. The sequence derives from a human donor in good health. The chain combines TRBV28 with TRBJ2-2, with a possible D match to TRBD2 (5 bases). The sample was T cells isolated from PBMCs. Here the CDR3 DNA reads TGTGCCAGCAGCCTCGCCCGTTGGGAGATCACCGGGGAGCTGTTTTTT. Its translation: CASSLARWEITGELFF.